This TCR beta chain was obtained from a study of T cells after yellow fever vaccination. Across the whole study: Fractions of low cell number were prepared using SMART-Seq v4 Ultra Low Input.

A word on this clonotype: What it recognizes is unknown.

Study results and caveats: Most primary-vaccination clones reappeared after the booster (approximately 95% CD4, 88% CD8). Only a minor proportion of clonotypes was detected across both CD4 and CD8 compartments. Researchers cautioned that FACS-sorted repertoires could harbor abundant clonotypes contaminating from the bulk population.

TCRdb reprocessed the 5' RACE reads with MiXCR, giving one entry per CDR3 protein. Of around 530,000 distinct CDR3 sequences listed, less than 20% are singletons. This TCR was recovered from a man younger than 35 who received the YFV17D yellow fever vaccine. The source was PBMCs, collected 5 days after the first yellow fever vaccination.

Written as DNA, the CDR3 is TGTGCCAGCAGCTTCAGGGGGTTCGATGAGCAGTTCTTC. This encodes CASSFRGFDEQFF. V gene TRBV11-2 combines with J gene TRBJ2-1; TRBD1 matches at 7 bases. The germline CDR1 and CDR2 sequences are SGHAT and FQNNGV. The V and J ends lost 3 bases and 8 bases, in that order; junction bases with no gene match: 4. The CDR3 has 13 amino acids.